This T cell receptor beta chain was identified in a study of T-cell reconstitution after alpha-beta-depleted transplantation in children. General study findings and limits: After transplant, high TCRbeta diversity at day 60 in some patients arose from surviving recipient T cells and thymic progenitors. Roughly two months post-transplant, alpha-beta T cells reportedly originated from several hundred graft clones that had expanded. From newly produced T cells came most of the T-cell counts and diversity one year after transplant.

Comments on this clonotype: Its specificity is not known. A read error is possible here, since a much larger clone lies one base away.

The TCRbeta library was prepared with unique molecular identifiers. TCRdb ran MiXCR on the PCR reads and lists one entry per CDR3 protein. Of 490,000 or so distinct CDR3 sequences listed, more than 9% were seen once; the top ten hold about 2%. Sequences were derived from PBMCs, sampled before TCRalphabeta/CD19-depleted stem cell transplant. This receptor was taken from a child aged 2-15 years with inherited bone marrow failure, due to receive a stem cell transplant.

The CDR3 here is CAWSLAGPNEQFF. For the CDR3, the DNA is TGTGCCTGGAGTCTGGCCGGTCCCAATGAGCAGTTCTTC. The rearrangement joins TRBV30 to TRBJ2-1; D gene ambiguous. Trimming removed 2 bases from V and 6 bases from J, with 11 bases in between. Germline V CDR1 and CDR2: GTSNPN, SVGIG (reference sequence). The CDR3 loop spans 13 amino acids. The whole variable domain, remainder taken from reference TRBV30 and TRBJ2-1, is SQTIHQWPATLVQPVGSPLSLECTVEGTSNPNLYWYRQAAGRGLQLLFYSVGIGQISSEVPQNLSASRPQDRQFILSSKKLLLSDSGFYLCAWSLAGPNEQFFGPGTRLTVL.